This T cell receptor (beta chain) was retrieved from a study of T cell clones after liver transplantation. As for the study in general: In this trial, immunosuppression withdrawal was attempted within 2 years of liver transplant. Graft-donor-reactive sequences were compared with third-party-reactive TCRbeta sequences from pre-transplant mixed lymphocyte reactions. Blood was drawn pre-transplant, before withdrawal, and after full or failed withdrawal.

Using immunoSEQ multiplex PCR, the repertoire was profiled, and TCRdb retains in-frame clones only, with some absent. The sample has roughly 70,000 clones; over 70% are singletons. The CDR3 length is 17 residues. The germline V gene has CDR1 SGHRS and CDR2 YFSETQ. V was trimmed by 4 bases and J by 2 bases, leaving 21 bases between them. The sequencing used CD4+ T cells from blood, collected before liver transplant. The chain has TRBV5-1 and TRBJ1-1; D perhaps matches TRBD1 (6 bases). This TCR was recovered from a human donor who received a liver transplant. CDR3 loop: CASSEGWDMRLNTEAFF. The CDR3 DNA is TGCGCCAGCAGCGAAGGTTGGGACATGAGGCTCAACACTGAAGCTTTCTTT.